One T cell receptor beta chain is described in this entry. This entry belongs to a study of blood T cell repertoires in COVID-19. As for the study in general: PBMCs, B-cell-depleted T cells, or T cells provided the cDNA or gDNA that made up the material.

Method: immunoSEQ multiplex PCR; TCRdb's copy keeps in-frame clones and lacks some. Of some 180,000 clones in the sample, about 85% were seen once. With 0 bases removed from V and 2 bases from J, the gap between germline ends came to 7 bases. Germline V CDR1 and CDR2: LNHNV, YYDKDF (reference sequence). This CDR3 has 14 amino acids. This chain joins TRBV15 and TRBJ2-5; no reliable D call. Sequencing input: peripheral blood. This sequence originates from a woman aged 80 or older with COVID-19, enrolled during active disease. The CDR3 coding sequence is TGTGCCACCAGCAGAGATGGGCTGCAAGAGACCCAGTACTTC. Its translation: CATSRDGLQETQYF.